The 16 T cell receptor beta chains in this list originate from one sample, sequenced in a study of T cell responses to AZD1222 COVID-19 vaccine. The data were produced by immunoSEQ multiplex PCR, yet TCRdb's version contains in-frame clones alone and is incomplete. Of under 150,000 clones in the sample, roughly 89% were seen once. This specimen consisted of peripheral blood, obtained on day 0 of AZD1222 vaccination. The receptors come from an adult in good health.

The CDR3 sequence is CASSFRSGTDISGNTIYF. Written as DNA, the CDR3 is TGCGCCAGCAGTTTTAGGTCCGGGACAGATATCTCTGGAAACACCATATATTTT. The chain has TRBV5-1 and TRBJ1-3; the match to TRBD1 covers 7 bases. J gave up 0 bases and V 5 bases, and 14 bases lay outside the gene matches. The V gene's germline CDR1 is SGHRS and CDR2 YFSETQ. The length of the CDR3 is 18 residues.

The chain couples TRBV6-6 to TRBJ1-5; TRBD1 agrees at 7 bases. V lost 6 bases to trimming and J lost 5 bases; unmatched junction nucleotides: 4. CDR3 length: 13 amino acids. Germline V gene lookup returns CDR1 MNHNY and CDR2 SVGAGI (reference sequence). In nucleotides, the CDR3 is TGTGCCAGCAGATTAGACAGGGATCAGCCCCAGCATTTT. As protein: CASRLDRDQPQHF.

This clone has more than one count but fewer than ten. V usage is TRBV10-3 and J usage is TRBJ2-7; tentatively, D is TRBD1 or TRBD2 (5 bases each). The CDR3 sequence is 13 residues long. CDR1 and CDR2 from the germline V gene are ENHRY and SYGVKD. V lost 10 bases and J 6 bases, leaving 19 bases between the germline ends. The CDR3 DNA reads as TGTGCCACCTTAACCGGGGCTGCCGGCGAGCAGTACTTC. This codes for CATLTGAAGEQYF.

The chain combines TRBV19 with TRBJ2-1; 9 nucleotides match TRBD2. The CDR3 sequence is 17 residues long. V was pared by 7 bases and J by 0 bases, with 10 bases of the junction left unmatched. CDR1 is LNHDA and CDR2 is SQIVND in the germline V gene (reference sequence). CDR3 in amino acids: CASKKVGGRGSYNEQFF. The CDR3 DNA reads TGTGCCAGTAAAAAGGTCGGCGGGAGGGGCTCCTACAATGAGCAGTTCTTC.

This clone was seen only once. The rearrangement uses TRBV2 and TRBJ1-6, with D perhaps matching TRBD1 (6 bases). V lost 9 bases and J lost 6, with 15 bases in between. Germline V lookup: CDR1 SNHLY, CDR2 FYNNEI. This CDR3 spans 14 amino acids. CDR3 region: CASRTAVSNSPLHF. Here the CDR3 DNA reads TGTGCCAGTAGGACAGCAGTTAGTAATTCACCCCTCCACTTT. Supplemented by reference TRBV2 and TRBJ1-6, the full variable domain reads EPEVTQTPSHQVTQMGQEVILRCVPISNHLYFYWYRQILGQKVEFLVSFYNNEISEKSEIFDDQFSVERPDGSNFTLKIRSTKLEDSAMYFCASRTAVSNSPLHFGNGTRLTVT.

This chain links TRBV19 with TRBJ2-7, with 11 bases that match TRBD2. In germline, CDR1 is LNHDA, CDR2 SQIVND (reference sequence). V lost 5 bases to trimming and J lost 5 bases; unmatched junction nucleotides: 5. CDR3 length equals 14 residues. The CDR3, as DNA: TGTGCCAGTAGTGTAGCGGGAGGGATGAACGAGCAGTACTTC. It is translated as CASSVAGGMNEQYF.

The chain combines TRBV11-3 with TRBJ1-2, with TRBD1 matching 10 bases. Germline trimming cut 5 bases from V and 8 bases from J; bases unmatched to any gene: 11. The germline CDR1 and CDR2 sequences are SGHNT and YENEEA. This CDR3 contains 15 residues. This CDR3 is CASSHRTGGADGYTF. DNA of the CDR3: TGTGCCAGCAGCCATCGGACAGGGGGAGCAGACGGCTACACCTTC.

The chain has TRBV28 and TRBJ1-3, with a tentative D call TRBD1 (6 bases). This CDR3 spans 17 amino acids. CDR1 MDHEN and CDR2 SYDVKM come from the germline V gene. Trimming took 7 bases from V and 2 from J, leaving 21 bases between them. The chain's CDR3 is CASTPGGFQFPGNTIYF. The CDR3 DNA is TGTGCCAGCACTCCGGGGGGCTTCCAGTTCCCTGGAAACACCATATATTTT.

This chain connects TRBV7-3 to TRBJ1-6; D possibly corresponds to TRBD1 (5 bases). The V end lost 5 bases, the J end lost 9 bases, and 14 bases lay between the germline ends. The CDR3 runs to 14 residues. CDR1 is SGHTA, CDR2 FQGTGA, per germline. Written as DNA, the CDR3 is TGTGCCAGCAGCCTGCAGGGAGTTGGTTCACCCCTCCACTTT. As protein: CASSLQGVGSPLHF. Full variable domain (missing parts from reference TRBV7-3 and TRBJ1-6): GAGVSQTPSNKVTEKGKYVELRCDPISGHTALYWYRQSLGQGPEFLIYFQGTGAADDSGLPNDRFFAVRPEGSVSTLKIQRTERGDSAVYLCASSLQGVGSPLHFGNGTRLTVT.

This CDR3 is CASSPRTGATVEQYF. In DNA form, the CDR3 reads TGTGCCAGCAGCCCCCGGACAGGGGCAACTGTCGAGCAGTACTTC. V gene TRBV7-3 combines with J gene TRBJ2-7; 9 bases map to TRBD1. Germline V gene sequence: CDR1 SGHTA, CDR2 FQGTGA. The CDR3 is made up of 15 amino acids. V lost 5 bases to trimming and J lost 6 bases; unmatched junction nucleotides: 11. Drawing the rest from reference TRBV7-3 and TRBJ2-7, the complete variable domain is GAGVSQTPSNKVTEKGKYVELRCDPISGHTALYWYRQSLGQGPEFLIYFQGTGAADDSGLPNDRFFAVRPEGSVSTLKIQRTERGDSAVYLCASSPRTGATVEQYFGPGTRLTVT.

This sequence joins TRBV3-1 (or the pseudogene TRBV3-2) and TRBJ2-6; no clear D. Trimming cost V 4 bases and J 0 bases, with 19 bases left between them. Germline V CDR1 and CDR2: LGHDT, YNNKEL (reference sequence). This CDR3 is built from 19 residues. As DNA, the CDR3 is TGTGCCAGCAGCCGAAGGAAGTCAGGCCCTTTCTCTGGGGCCAACGTCCTGACTTTC. Amino acids: CASSRRKSGPFSGANVLTF.

The chain employs TRBV27 and TRBJ1-4; 8 bases agree with TRBD1. V gave up 1 base and J gave up 8 bases; unmatched junction bases: 6. The length of the CDR3 is 15 residues. The germline CDR1 and CDR2 sequences are MNHEY and SMNVEV (reference sequence). The CDR3 loop reads CASSLWAGGREKLFF. The CDR3 DNA sequence: TGTGCCAGCAGTTTATGGGCAGGGGGCCGGGAAAAACTGTTTTTT.

This chain links TRBV21-1 with TRBJ2-7. TRBV21-1 is described as a pseudogene. The CDR3 spans 20 residues. CDR3 coding DNA: TGTGCCAGCAGCAAAGCATACAGAGACCACAGGGAGGCGGTTTCCTACGAGCAGTACTTC. Protein product: CASSKAYRDHREAVSYEQYF.

This clone was seen more than once but under ten times. The CDR3 loop is CAWSRAGQGVVGYGYTF. CDR3 bases: TGTGCCTGGAGTAGGGCGGGACAGGGTGTGGTTGGCTATGGCTACACCTTC. The chain combines TRBV30 with TRBJ1-2, with 9 bases aligning to TRBD1. The V segment lost 2 bases and the J segment 4 bases; nucleotides outside the gene matches: 14. The CDR3 covers 17 residues. CDR1 GTSNPN and CDR2 SVGIG come from the germline V gene (reference sequence).

The V and J genes are TRBV4-1 and TRBJ1-4; 7 nucleotides agree with TRBD1. This CDR3 is 14 amino acids long. V lost 4 bases, J lost 10 bases, and 9 bases stayed unmatched. The germline V gene has CDR1 MGHRA and CDR2 YSYEKL. CDR3 coding DNA: TGCGCCAGCAGCCCCAGGGGGGCGCAAGGAAAACTGTTTTTT. Encoded protein: CASSPRGAQGKLFF.

V usage is TRBV30 and J usage is TRBJ1-6; D ambiguous. Trimming left V 1 base short and J 5 bases short, with 6 bases between. This CDR3 is built from 13 residues. The germline CDR1 and CDR2 sequences are GTSNPN and SVGIG (reference sequence). CDR3 sequence: CAWSGQNNSPLHF. The CDR3, as DNA: TGTGCCTGGAGTGGGCAGAATAATTCACCCCTCCACTTT.